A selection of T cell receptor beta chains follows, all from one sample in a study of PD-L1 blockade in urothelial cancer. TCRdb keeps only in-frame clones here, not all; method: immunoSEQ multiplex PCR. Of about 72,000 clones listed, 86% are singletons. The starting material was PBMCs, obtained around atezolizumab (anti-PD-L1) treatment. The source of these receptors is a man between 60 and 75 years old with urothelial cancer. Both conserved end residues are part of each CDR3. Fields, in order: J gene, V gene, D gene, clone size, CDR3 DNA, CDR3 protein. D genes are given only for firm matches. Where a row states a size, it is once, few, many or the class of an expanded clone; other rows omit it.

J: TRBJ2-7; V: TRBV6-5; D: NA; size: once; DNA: TGTGCCAGCAGTCGGACCAGGGGCGAGCAGTACTTC; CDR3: CASSRTRGEQYF
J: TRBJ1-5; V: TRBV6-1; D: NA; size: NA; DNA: TGTGCCAGCAGTGAAGCGAATCTCTGGACAGTCAGCAACCAGCCCCAGCATTTT; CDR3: CASSEANLWTVSNQPQHF
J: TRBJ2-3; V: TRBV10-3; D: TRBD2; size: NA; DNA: TGTGCCATCAGTGTTAGCGGGGTCACAGATACGCAGTATTTT; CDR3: CAISVSGVTDTQYF
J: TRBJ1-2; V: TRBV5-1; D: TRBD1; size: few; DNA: TGCGCCAGCAGCCTGATGTTAGTCGGGACAGGGAGTAGTGGCTACACCTTC; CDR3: CASSLMLVGTGSSGYTF
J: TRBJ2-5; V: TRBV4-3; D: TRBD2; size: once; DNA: TGCGCCAGCAGCCAAGATCTCGGGGGGTTCTACCAAGAGACCCAGTACTTC; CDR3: CASSQDLGGFYQETQYF
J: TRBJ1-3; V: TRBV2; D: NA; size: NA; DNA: TGTGCCAGCAGCGCCAGTGGAAACACCATATATTTT; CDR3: CASSASGNTIYF
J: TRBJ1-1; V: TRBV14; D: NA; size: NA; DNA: TGTGCCAGCAGCCAAGATTGGCAGGAGGGAGCTTTCTTT; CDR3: CASSQDWQEGAFF
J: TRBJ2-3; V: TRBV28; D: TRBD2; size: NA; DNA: TGTGCCAGCAGTCCGGCTAGCGGGGAGGGGACAGATACGCAGTATTTT; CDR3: CASSPASGEGTDTQYF
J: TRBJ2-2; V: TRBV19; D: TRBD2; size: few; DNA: TGTGCCAGTACCTACCTCGGGAGGGGGTGGGGCACCGGGGAGCTGTTTTTT; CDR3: CASTYLGRGWGTGELFF
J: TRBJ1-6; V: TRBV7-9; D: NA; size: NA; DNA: TGTGCCAGCAGCTTCGAGGGTTTTTCACCCCTCCACTTT; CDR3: CASSFEGFSPLHF
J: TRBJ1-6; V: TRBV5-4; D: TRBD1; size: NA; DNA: TGTGCCAGCAGCCCGGGACAGGGAAATTCACCCCTCCACTTT; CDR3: CASSPGQGNSPLHF
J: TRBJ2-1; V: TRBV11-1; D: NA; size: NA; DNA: TGTGCCAGCAGCGTTCAGGCGGGGGCCTCCTCAGGGGAGCAGTTCTTC; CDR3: CASSVQAGASSGEQFF
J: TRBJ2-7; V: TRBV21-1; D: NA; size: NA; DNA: TGTGCCAGCAGCAAAGGGGCAGGCCTCGACTACGAGCAGTACTTC; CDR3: CASSKGAGLDYEQYF
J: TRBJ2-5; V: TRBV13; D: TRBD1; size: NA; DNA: TGTGCCAGCAGCAAACTACCACCGGACAGGGGAGGGGGGGAGACCCAGTACTTC; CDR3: CASSKLPPDRGGGETQYF
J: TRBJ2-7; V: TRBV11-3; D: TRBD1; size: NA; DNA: TGTGCCAGCAGCAAAACCGGGACAGGGGGCTCCTACGAGCAGTACTTC; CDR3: CASSKTGTGGSYEQYF
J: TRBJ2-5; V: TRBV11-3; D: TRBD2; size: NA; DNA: TGTGCCAGCAGCCCCACCGGGACTAGCGGGCCAGAGACCCAGTACTTC; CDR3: CASSPTGTSGPETQYF
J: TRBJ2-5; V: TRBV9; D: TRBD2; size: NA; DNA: TGTGCCAGCAGCGAACTAGCGGGGGGGGACGGGGAGACCCAGTACTTC; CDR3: CASSELAGGDGETQYF
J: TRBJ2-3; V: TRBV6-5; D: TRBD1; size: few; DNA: TGTGCCAGCAGTTACCAAGGGACAGGGGTGGATACGCAGTATTTT; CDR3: CASSYQGTGVDTQYF
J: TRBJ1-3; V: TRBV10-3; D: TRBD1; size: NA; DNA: TGTGCCATCAGTGAGTCCGCCAGGGGGATTTCTGGAAACACCATATATTTT; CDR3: CAISESARGISGNTIYF
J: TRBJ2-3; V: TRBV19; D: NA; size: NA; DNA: TGTGCCAGTAGAACCCGGGAGGGGGCTCCTACAGATACGCAGTATTTT; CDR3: CASRTREGAPTDTQYF
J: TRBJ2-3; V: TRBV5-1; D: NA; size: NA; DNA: TGCGCCAGCAGCTTGGTATTCGGAACGGAGCCCACAGATACGCAGTATTTT; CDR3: CASSLVFGTEPTDTQYF
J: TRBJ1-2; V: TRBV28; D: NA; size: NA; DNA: TGTGCCAGCACCCGGACCCTAGCAGGAGGGTATGGCTACACCTTC; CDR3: CASTRTLAGGYGYTF
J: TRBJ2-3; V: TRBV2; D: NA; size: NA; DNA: TGTGCCAGCAGTGAAGGGACAGCTACAGATACGCAGTATTTT; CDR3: CASSEGTATDTQYF
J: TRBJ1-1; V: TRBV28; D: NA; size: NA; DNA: TGTGCCAGCAGTTTAGTTGGGGCGAACACTGAAGCTTTCTTT; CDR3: CASSLVGANTEAFF
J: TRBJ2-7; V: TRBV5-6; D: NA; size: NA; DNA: TGTGCCAGCAGCTTGTGGCACTCGGGGAACTACGAGCAGTACTTC; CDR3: CASSLWHSGNYEQYF
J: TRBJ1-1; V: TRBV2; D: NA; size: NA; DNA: TGTGCCAGCAGTGAGAACAGGGCAACATTCCAAGCCGCTTTCTTT; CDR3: CASSENRATFQAAFF
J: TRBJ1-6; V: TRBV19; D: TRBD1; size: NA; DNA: TGTGCCAGTACCCTAAATCCCGGGACAGATAATTCACCCCTCCACTTT; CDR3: CASTLNPGTDNSPLHF
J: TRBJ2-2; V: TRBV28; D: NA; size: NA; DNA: TGTGCCAGCAGTTCCTACCGGGGCACCGGGGAGCTGTTTTTT; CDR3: CASSSYRGTGELFF
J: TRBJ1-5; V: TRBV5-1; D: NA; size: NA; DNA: TGCGCCAGCAGCTTGAACGGCAACCCCGGGCAGCCCCAGCATTTT; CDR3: CASSLNGNPGQPQHF
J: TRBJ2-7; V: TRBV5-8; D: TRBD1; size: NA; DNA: TGTGCCAGCAGCTTGTCACATTATGGGACAGGGTTCTACGAGCAGTACTTC; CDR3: CASSLSHYGTGFYEQYF
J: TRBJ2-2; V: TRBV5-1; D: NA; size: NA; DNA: TGCGCCAGCAGCTTACGAACAGGAACCGGGGAGCTGTTTTTT; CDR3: CASSLRTGTGELFF
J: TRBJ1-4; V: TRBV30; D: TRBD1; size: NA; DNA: TGTGCCTGGAGGGTTTTCGGGACAGGTTCTGAAAAACTGTTTTTT; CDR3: CAWRVFGTGSEKLFF
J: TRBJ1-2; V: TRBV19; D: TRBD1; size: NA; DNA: TGTGCCAGCGGGACAGGGGATTCCGCTAACTATGGCTACACCTTC; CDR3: CASGTGDSANYGYTF
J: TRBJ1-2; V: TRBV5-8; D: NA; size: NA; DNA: TGTGCCAGCAGTCAACAAGCCGGGTCGTATGGCTACACCTTC; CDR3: CASSQQAGSYGYTF
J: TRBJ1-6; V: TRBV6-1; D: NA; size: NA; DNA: TGTGCCAGCGGAATAAGACAGGTCTATAATTCACCCCTCCACTTT; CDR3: CASGIRQVYNSPLHF
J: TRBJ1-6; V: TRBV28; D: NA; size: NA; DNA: TGTGCCAGCAGTTTATCCGGGATAAGCTCCTATAATTCACCCCTCCACTTT; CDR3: CASSLSGISSYNSPLHF
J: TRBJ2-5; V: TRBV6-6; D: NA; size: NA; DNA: TGTGCCAGCAGTTACTCCGCTGGCTCGGGAGAGACCCAGTACTTC; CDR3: CASSYSAGSGETQYF
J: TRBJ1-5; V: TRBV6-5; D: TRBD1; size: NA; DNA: TGTGCCAGCAGGCCCGGACAGGAGTCGGCGAAGCCCCAGCATTTT; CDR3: CASRPGQESAKPQHF
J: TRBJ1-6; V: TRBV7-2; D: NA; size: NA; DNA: TGTGCCAGCAGCTTTGGTACAGGGTTTGGGAATTCACCCCTCCACTTT; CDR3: CASSFGTGFGNSPLHF
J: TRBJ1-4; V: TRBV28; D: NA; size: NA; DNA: TGTGCCAGTGGACAGTCTAGGACTTCTAATGAAAAACTGTTTTTT; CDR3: CASGQSRTSNEKLFF
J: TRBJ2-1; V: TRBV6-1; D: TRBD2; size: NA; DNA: TGTGCCAGCTTAGCGGGGGGGAGCTCCTACAATGAGCAGTTCTTC; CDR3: CASLAGGSSYNEQFF